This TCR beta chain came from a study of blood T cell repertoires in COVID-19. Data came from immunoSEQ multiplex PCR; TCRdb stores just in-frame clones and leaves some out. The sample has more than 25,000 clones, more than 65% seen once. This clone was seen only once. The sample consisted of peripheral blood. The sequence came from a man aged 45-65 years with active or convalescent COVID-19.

CDR3 in amino acids: CASSGGSRSGELFF. CDR3 in DNA: TGTGCCAGCAGCGGCGGGAGTAGAAGCGGGGAGCTGTTTTTT. This chain links TRBV3-1 (or the pseudogene TRBV3-2) with TRBJ2-2, with TRBD2 matching 7 bases. After removal of 5 bases from V and 7 bases from J, the junction contained 7 bases not matched to a gene. The CDR3 is made up of 14 amino acids. Germline CDR1 reads LGHDT; CDR2 reads YNNKEL (reference sequence).